A selection of T cell receptor beta chains follows, all from one sample in a study of T cell responses to AZD1222 COVID-19 vaccine. Here immunoSEQ multiplex PCR was the method, and the copy in TCRdb shows in-frame clones only, minus some. The profile covers 99,000 or so clones, with more than 75% appearing a single time and 2% to 3% taken by the ten largest. The source material was peripheral blood, sampled on day 0 of AZD1222 vaccination. Source of these receptors: an adult in good health. The CDR3 runs from the conserved cysteine through the conserved F or W. The order of the fields is J gene, V gene, D gene, clone size, CDR3 DNA, CDR3 protein. A D gene is named only where the DNA matches it firmly. Clone size is shown for a subset of rows, as once, few, many or a class of expanded clone.

TRBJ1-1	TRBV6-5	NA	NA	TGTGCCAGCAGTTACTCGAGGCGTGGGTCTGAAGCTTTCTTT	CASSYSRRGSEAFF
TRBJ1-2	TRBV28	TRBD1	NA	TGTGCCAGCAGTTCCCTGTCTGGACAGGGTCTTTATGGCTACACCTTC	CASSSLSGQGLYGYTF
TRBJ1-5	TRBV10-3	NA	NA	TGTGCCATCAGTGAGTCGGCAGGGCTTGACCAGCCCCAGCATTTT	CAISESAGLDQPQHF
TRBJ1-1	TRBV12-3/TRBV12-4	NA	NA	TGTGCCACACTCCCTTGGGGGTCTGAAGCTTTCTTT	CATLPWGSEAFF
TRBJ1-6	TRBV9	TRBD1	NA	TGTGCCAGCAGCGCAGGGGGCTCCTATAATTCACCCCTCCACTTT	CASSAGGSYNSPLHF
TRBJ2-6	TRBV11-2	NA	NA	TGTGCCAGCAGCGGGCGCACCGGGACCGAGAGCTCTGGGGCCAACGTCCTGACTTTC	CASSGRTGTESSGANVLTF
TRBJ2-3	TRBV19	TRBD2	NA	TGTGCCAGTAGTTTCATGGGACTAGCGAGCACAGATACGCAGTATTTT	CASSFMGLASTDTQYF
TRBJ2-3	TRBV2	NA	NA	TGTGCCGGGGGGACTGTTGGACGTAAGGATACGCAGTATTTT	CAGGTVGRKDTQYF
TRBJ1-1	TRBV9	NA	NA	TGTGCCAGCAGCGCCGAGATGAACACTGAAGCTTTCTTT	CASSAEMNTEAFF
TRBJ2-3	TRBV2	NA	NA	TGTGCCAGCACCAGGGGCACAGATACGCAGTATTTT	CASTRGTDTQYF
TRBJ2-2	TRBV7-9	TRBD1	NA	TGTGCCAGCAGCAACGGTCAGGGACAGGGAAACACCGGGGAGCTGTTTTTT	CASSNGQGQGNTGELFF
TRBJ2-1	TRBV7-2	TRBD1	NA	TGTGCCAGCAGGCCTACCGGGACAGGGGGAAACAATGAGCAGTTCTTC	CASRPTGTGGNNEQFF
TRBJ2-6	TRBV27	NA	NA	TGTGCCAGCACCCCGCAGGGCCACGGGGTTAGGGCCAACGTCCTGACTTTC	CASTPQGHGVRANVLTF
TRBJ1-6	TRBV2	NA	NA	TGTGCCAGCACGCCTCGGGGGGTTTATAATTCACCCCTCCACTTT	CASTPRGVYNSPLHF
TRBJ2-7	TRBV5-1	TRBD1	NA	TGCGCCAGCAGCTTGGACCGACAGGGTCCCTACGAGCAGTACTTC	CASSLDRQGPYEQYF
TRBJ1-3	TRBV3-1/TRBV3-2	NA	NA	TGTGCCAGCAGCCAAATAGCTGGAAACACCATATATTTT	CASSQIAGNTIYF
TRBJ1-2	TRBV5-1	TRBD1	NA	TGCGCCAGCAGCTTGGCTGGGACAGACGGTTTGCCTAACTATGGCTACACCTTC	CASSLAGTDGLPNYGYTF
TRBJ2-1	TRBV19	NA	NA	TGTGCCAGTAGTGGCCGGGACAAGAACTACAATGAGCAGTTCTTC	CASSGRDKNYNEQFF
TRBJ2-2	TRBV28	NA	once	TGTGCCACATCAGACTGGAGCGGGGAGCTGTTTTTT	CATSDWSGELFF
TRBJ2-7	TRBV7-2	TRBD1	NA	TGTGCCAGCAGCTTACGGACAGGGGGGGACGAGCAGTACTTC	CASSLRTGGDEQYF
TRBJ1-4	TRBV5-1	NA	few	TGCGCCAGCAGCTTGGCCGGGGGTTATGAAAAACTGTTTTTT	CASSLAGGYEKLFF
TRBJ2-3	TRBV7-9	NA	NA	TGTGCCAGCAGCTCGACAGGAGATACGCAGTATTTT	CASSSTGDTQYF
TRBJ2-1	TRBV14	NA	NA	TGTGCCAGCAGCCAAGAATTGGGGGTGTACGCGCCGAGGAATGAGCAGTTCTTC	CASSQELGVYAPRNEQFF
TRBJ2-2	TRBV5-6	NA	NA	TGTGCCAGCAGCTTGGGGACTACGTCCACCGGGGAGCTGTTTTTT	CASSLGTTSTGELFF
TRBJ2-7	TRBV7-9	NA	NA	TGTGCCAGCAGCCCTCATCCGGGGCCGGCCTACGAGCAGTACTTC	CASSPHPGPAYEQYF
TRBJ2-1	TRBV5-4	NA	NA	TGTGCCAGCAGGATCCGGGACACCAATGAGCAGTTCTTC	CASRIRDTNEQFF
TRBJ1-2	TRBV6-5	NA	NA	TGTGCCAGCAGGACCGACAGGCGACACAGTTATGGCTACACCTTC	CASRTDRRHSYGYTF
TRBJ1-2	TRBV11-3	TRBD1	NA	TGTGCCAGCAGCAAGGGACAGGGAGGCGGCTACACCTTC	CASSKGQGGGYTF
TRBJ2-5	TRBV3-1/TRBV3-2	NA	NA	TGTGCCAGCAGCCACTTTGACGCCCTGGGAGAGACCCAGTACTTC	CASSHFDALGETQYF
TRBJ1-2	TRBV6-4	NA	NA	TGTGCCAGCACGATTATTGGCTACACCTTC	CASTIIGYTF
TRBJ2-1	TRBV18	TRBD2	NA	TGTGCCAGCTCACCACCACTAGCGGGGGGGCCCGGGGAGCAGTTCTTC	CASSPPLAGGPGEQFF
TRBJ2-7	TRBV19	NA	NA	TGTGCCAGTAGACATCGGGATCACTCCTACGAGCAGTACTTC	CASRHRDHSYEQYF
TRBJ1-1	TRBV4-1	NA	NA	TGCGCCAGCAGCCAAGTATTGGAGACTGAAGCTTTCTTT	CASSQVLETEAFF
TRBJ2-1	TRBV7-9	NA	NA	TGTGCCAGCAGCTTCAAACTAGTGAATGAGCAGTTCTTC	CASSFKLVNEQFF
TRBJ2-7	TRBV27	TRBD1	NA	TGTGCCAGCAGTCCCATGCGGACAGGGGCCTACGAGCAGTACTTC	CASSPMRTGAYEQYF
TRBJ1-1	TRBV12-3/TRBV12-4	NA	NA	TGTGCCAGCAGTCCACAGGGGAACACTGAAGCTTTCTTT	CASSPQGNTEAFF
TRBJ2-1	TRBV2	TRBD2	few	TGTGCCAGCCACCTACGACTAGCGGGGGCTTCCTACAATGAGCAGTTCTTC	CASHLRLAGASYNEQFF
TRBJ1-2	TRBV11-2	NA	NA	TGTGCCAGCAGCTTAGAGCCGTCGGGTCGGGGCTACACCTTC	CASSLEPSGRGYTF
TRBJ2-7	TRBV5-4	NA	NA	TGTGCCAGCAGCTTGCCGATAGGGCTTAGCGAGCAGTACTTC	CASSLPIGLSEQYF
TRBJ2-7	TRBV11-3	TRBD2	NA	TGTGCCAGCAGCTTAGCGGGCGGGGGGGCCTACGAGCAGTACTTC	CASSLAGGGAYEQYF
TRBJ1-6	TRBV3-1/TRBV3-2	NA	NA	TGTGCCAGCAGACCTAACTCCTATAATTCACCCCTCCACTTT	CASRPNSYNSPLHF
TRBJ2-7	TRBV5-1	NA	NA	TGCGCCCGCCGGGAGGGGGCAGGGGGGTACGAGCAGTACTTC	CARREGAGGYEQYF
TRBJ2-1	TRBV2	TRBD2	NA	TGTGCCAGCAGTGCCGCCGGGACTAGCGGGGACGATGAGCAGTTCTTC	CASSAAGTSGDDEQFF
TRBJ1-5	TRBV5-6	NA	NA	TGTGCCAGCAGCCCCGGACGGCACCTAAATCAGCCCCAGCATTTT	CASSPGRHLNQPQHF
TRBJ1-5	TRBV6-1	NA	NA	TGTGCCAGCAGTGAAGCGCTTCGGGTAGATCAGCCCCAGCATTTT	CASSEALRVDQPQHF
TRBJ1-5	TRBV7-2	TRBD1	once	TGTGCCAGCAGCTTAGTGGGGGACAGACTCAATCAGCCCCAGCATTTT	CASSLVGDRLNQPQHF
TRBJ1-1	TRBV24-1	NA	NA	TGTGCCACCACCACCCGACCCCCCTGGATGAACACTGAAGCTTTCTTT	CATTTRPPWMNTEAFF
TRBJ2-3	TRBV7-2	NA	NA	TGTGCCAGCAGTCTAAATGAGGGGCATACGCAGTATTTT	CASSLNEGHTQYF
TRBJ2-2	TRBV4-2	TRBD2	NA	TGTGCCAGCAGCCAAGAAATAGGAGCGGGAGATAGCACCGGGGAGCTGTTTTTT	CASSQEIGAGDSTGELFF
TRBJ2-7	TRBV29-1	TRBD2	NA	TGCAGCGTCGAAAGCGGGAGTGTCTACGAGCAGTACTTC	CSVESGSVYEQYF
TRBJ1-5	TRBV21-1	NA	NA	TGTGCCAGCAGCAAAAATCACAGGGGCGACCAAGGGCGCAATCAGCCCCAGCATTTT	CASSKNHRGDQGRNQPQHF
TRBJ1-2	TRBV24-1	NA	NA	TGTGCCACCAGTGATCCGGGACAAGACTATGGCTACACCTTC	CATSDPGQDYGYTF
TRBJ2-1	TRBV7-2	TRBD1	NA	TGTGCCAGCAGCCCGGACAGGTTTGCCTACAATGAGCAGTTCTTC	CASSPDRFAYNEQFF
TRBJ2-1	TRBV11-2	NA	NA	TGTGCCAGCAGCTTAGGAGGGGATGAGCAGTTCTTC	CASSLGGDEQFF
TRBJ2-7	TRBV2	TRBD2	once	TGTGCCAGCACGGGGGGCTCCTACGAGCAGTACTTC	CASTGGSYEQYF
TRBJ2-4	TRBV4-1	TRBD1	NA	TGCGCCAGCAGCCAAGTTGGACAGGGGAGGAAAAACATTCAGTACTTC	CASSQVGQGRKNIQYF
TRBJ2-3	TRBV9	TRBD2	NA	TGTGCCAGCAGCGGAGTAGGTAGCGGGGGGGCCAATACGCAGTATTTT	CASSGVGSGGANTQYF
TRBJ2-5	TRBV5-4	NA	few	TGTGCCAGCAGCTCGAGGACTAATTCGAGGAGTGAGACCCAGTACTTC	CASSSRTNSRSETQYF
TRBJ2-2	TRBV15	NA	NA	TGTGCCACCAGCAGGGGGTCCGGGGAGCTGTTTTTT	CATSRGSGELFF